The 6 T cell receptor beta chains presented below share a single source sample, sequenced in a study of cytomegalovirus exposure and HLA in healthy donors. In the PCR, 60 Vbeta and 13 Jbeta primers were used. The data were produced by immunoSEQ multiplex PCR, yet TCRdb's version contains in-frame clones alone and is incomplete. The table includes roughly 130,000 clones, about 74% detected once. The source material was PBMCs. All receptors derive from a man in his forties or fifties in good health and CMV-seropositive.

This clone has only one observation. This chain connects TRBV25-1 to TRBJ1-2, with 9 bases matching TRBD1. The germline V gene encodes CDR1 MGHDK and CDR2 SYGVNS. CDR3 size: 14 residues. V lost 4 bases, J lost 4 bases, and 4 bases stayed unmatched. Written as DNA, the CDR3 is TGTGCCAGCAGTGGAGGGACAGGGCCCTATGGCTACACCTTC. This gives the protein CASSGGTGPYGYTF.

The J gene is TRBJ1-5, the V gene TRBV28; 9 nucleotides line up with TRBD1. Looked up from germline, CDR1 is MDHEN and CDR2 is SYDVKM. V lost 8 bases and J lost 5; bases outside the gene matches: 1. The CDR3 is 12 amino acids. The CDR3 bases are TGTGCCAGCGGACAGGGGTATCAGCCCCAGCATTTT. Translated, it gives CASGQGYQPQHF.

V gene TRBV15 combines with J gene TRBJ1-2; unclear D gene. The CDR3 is made up of 16 amino acids. Between the trimmed V and J ends, which lost 1 base and 7 bases, there was a span of 19 bases. Per the germline V gene, CDR1 is LNHNV and CDR2 is YYDKDF (reference sequence). CDR3 in amino acids: CATSRGTDPDEGGYTF. The CDR3 nucleotides are TGTGCCACCAGCAGAGGGACGGACCCGGATGAGGGTGGCTACACCTTC.

V is TRBV10-3 and J is TRBJ2-5; 7 positions agree with TRBD1. V gave up 3 bases and J gave up 5 bases; unmatched junction bases: 6. The CDR3 is 14 residues long. Per germline, CDR1 ENHRY and CDR2 SYGVKD. The CDR3 DNA is TGTGCCATCAGTGAAGAGGGGGCGCGGGAGACCCAGTACTTC. Its translation: CAISEEGARETQYF.

The J gene is TRBJ2-2, the V gene TRBV7-8; TRBD2 agrees at 9 bases. CDR1 is SGHVS, CDR2 FQNEAQ, per germline. The CDR3 spans 18 residues. Trimming at V came to 0 bases and at J to 7 bases, leaving 12 bases not matched to a gene. CDR3 protein: CASSLAGVSSGVNGELFF. CDR3 coding DNA: TGTGCCAGCAGCTTAGCCGGCGTCTCTAGCGGGGTAAACGGGGAGCTGTTTTTT.

The rearrangement links TRBV27 to TRBJ1-2; 8 nucleotides agree with TRBD1. The V gene's germline CDR1 is MNHEY and CDR2 SMNVEV (reference sequence). The CDR3 covers 13 residues. V dropped 6 bases and J dropped 6; count of bases not matched to a gene: 6. The CDR3 loop is CASSLDRGHGYTF. As DNA, the CDR3 is TGTGCCAGCAGCCTCGACAGGGGACATGGCTACACCTTC.